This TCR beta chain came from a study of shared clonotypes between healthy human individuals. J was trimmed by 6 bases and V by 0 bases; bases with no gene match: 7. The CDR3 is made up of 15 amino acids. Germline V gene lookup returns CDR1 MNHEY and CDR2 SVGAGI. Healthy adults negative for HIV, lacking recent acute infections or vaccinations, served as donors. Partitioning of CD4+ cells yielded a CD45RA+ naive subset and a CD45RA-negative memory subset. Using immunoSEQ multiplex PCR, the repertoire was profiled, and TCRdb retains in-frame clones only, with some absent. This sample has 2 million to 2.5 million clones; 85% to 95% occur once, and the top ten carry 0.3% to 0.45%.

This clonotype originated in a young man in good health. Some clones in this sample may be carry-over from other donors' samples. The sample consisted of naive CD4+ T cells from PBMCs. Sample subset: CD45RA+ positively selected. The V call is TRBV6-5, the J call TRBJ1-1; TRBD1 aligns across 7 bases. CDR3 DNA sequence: TGTGCCAGCAGTTACTCTGGCAGGGGGGTGGCTGAAGCTTTCTTT. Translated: CASSYSGRGVAEAFF.